Following are 21 T cell receptor beta chains from one sample sequenced in a study of CD8+CD57+ T cells in acquired aplastic anemia. Profiling of TCR beta VDJ combinations and CDR3 sequences used genomic DNA as template. In TCRdb, the reads were re-called with MiXCR into one record per CDR3 protein. The sample has under 350,000 distinct CDR3 sequences, about 50% seen once. All patients picked for sequencing had shown, by flow cytometry, an expansion of CD8+CD57+ cells. Material for sequencing was sorted CD4+, CD8+, or CD8+CD57+ T cells (not recorded which) from PBMCs. These receptors were collected from a human donor with aplastic anemia.

The J gene is TRBJ2-1, the V gene TRBV20-1; D unclear. This CDR3 is 11 amino acids long. The V end was cut by 6 bases, the J end by 9 bases, with 12 bases between. The germline CDR1 and CDR2 sequences are DFQATT and SNEGSKA (reference sequence). The DNA of the CDR3 is TGCAGTGCGCCGGACCGTAGTGAGCAGTTCTTC. Translating it yields CSAPDRSEQFF.

This CDR3 is CASSTGDIASYEQYF. CDR3 sequence (DNA): TGTGCCAGCAGCACCGGTGATATTGCTTCCTACGAGCAGTACTTC. The chain has TRBV11-3 and TRBJ2-7; no clear D. V lost 5 bases and J 1 base, leaving 15 bases between the germline ends. Germline V CDR1 and CDR2: SGHNT, YENEEA. CDR3 length: 15 amino acids.

Worth noting for this clonotype: No conserved phenylalanine or tryptophan is present at the end of the CDR3, so a read error is the likely explanation. V gene TRBV19 combines with J gene TRBJ2-1; D not resolved. From germline, CDR1 is LNHDA and CDR2 SQIVND (reference sequence). The CDR3 sequence is 14 residues long. CDR3 nucleotide sequence: TGTGCCAGTGGTATACGGACGGAGATCAATGAGCAGTTCTCC. The encoded protein is CASGIRTEINEQFS.

V and J are TRBV5-1 and TRBJ1-1; a weak D match, TRBD1 (5 bases). This CDR3 spans 16 amino acids. The germline V gene encodes CDR1 SGHRS and CDR2 YFSETQ. V was pared by 4 bases and J by 2 bases, with 18 bases between. The CDR3 sequence is CASSPSGALINTEAFF. In DNA, the CDR3 is TGCGCCAGCAGCCCTAGCGGGGCGTTGATTAACACTGAAGCTTTCTTT.

The gene calls are TRBV6-4 and TRBJ2-5; 12 positions agree with TRBD2. CDR3 size: 20 residues. Germline CDR1 reads MRHNA; CDR2 reads SNTAGT. V shed 6 bases and J 5 bases; nucleotides not matched to a gene: 22. In DNA form, the CDR3 reads TGTGCCAGCAGAATCGGACTAGCGGGGACCAACGGGTGGTTCAGGGAGACCCAGTACTTC. It is translated as CASRIGLAGTNGWFRETQYF.

This clonotype was found many times. The chain is built from TRBV10-1 and TRBJ2-3; unclear D gene. CDR3 length: 14 residues. Looked up from germline, CDR1 is WNHNN and CDR2 is SYGVQD (reference sequence). Trimming shortened V by 2 bases and J by 5 bases, and 11 bases separated the two germline ends. The CDR3 loop is CASSERRDGDTQYF. CDR3 nucleotide sequence: TGCGCCAGCAGTGAGAGAAGGGATGGAGATACGCAGTATTTT.

The V call is TRBV29-1, the J call TRBJ1-1, with a weak D call TRBD1 (5 bases). CDR3 length: 12 residues. V lost 4 bases to trimming and J lost 3 bases, with 9 bases between them. From germline, CDR1 is SQVTM and CDR2 ANQGSEA. The CDR3 DNA follows: TGCAGCGTTGTATTGGGGCACACTGAAGCTTTCTTT. It is translated as CSVVLGHTEAFF.

In this sample, this clonotype turned up many times. This sequence joins TRBV2 and TRBJ2-2; perhaps D is TRBD1 or TRBD2 (5 bases each). This CDR3 contains 15 residues. The germline gives CDR1 SNHLY, CDR2 FYNNEI. Trimming took 4 bases from V and 0 from J, leaving 9 bases between them. The CDR3 protein is CASSAEGPNTGELFF. The CDR3 DNA sequence: TGTGCCAGCAGTGCCGAGGGACCGAACACCGGGGAGCTGTTTTTT.

The chain is built from TRBV20-1 and TRBJ2-5, with TRBD1 matching over 10 bases. The CDR3 has 15 amino acids. Germline CDR1 DFQATT, CDR2 SNEGSKA (reference sequence). Losses at the gene ends were 5 bases for V and 4 bases for J; bases not matched to a gene: 10. The CDR3 protein is CSAPTTGGLVETQYF. As DNA, the CDR3 is TGCAGTGCTCCAACGACAGGGGGCCTTGTAGAGACCCAGTACTTC.

This chain connects TRBV9 to TRBJ2-5, with D possibly being TRBD1 (6 bases). The V gene lost 4 bases and the J gene lost 2 bases, with 12 bases spanning the gap. CDR1 is SGDLS, CDR2 YYNGEE, per germline. The CDR3 spans 14 residues. The CDR3 loop is CASSTGSRQETQYF. The CDR3 DNA reads as TGTGCCAGCAGCACAGGGTCGCGGCAAGAGACCCAGTACTTC.

The rearrangement uses TRBV4-2 and TRBJ2-2, with 8 bases matching TRBD2. V was pared by 3 bases and J by 6 bases, with 9 bases of the junction left unmatched. Germline V gene sequence: CDR1 LGHNA, CDR2 YNFKEQ. This CDR3 has 16 residues. CDR3 in amino acids: CASSHGGAGVPGELFF. CDR3 DNA: TGTGCCAGCAGCCACGGGGGAGCGGGAGTACCCGGGGAGCTGTTTTTT.

The chain recombines TRBV19 with TRBJ2-7, with TRBD2 identical over 14 bases. This CDR3 spans 14 amino acids. V gave up 8 bases and J gave up 2 bases; unmatched junction bases: 2. In germline, CDR1 is LNHDA, CDR2 SQIVND (reference sequence). DNA for the CDR3: TGTGCCAGTTCGACTAGCGGGAGGGCCTACGAGCAGTACTTC. Translation gives CASSTSGRAYEQYF.

V usage is TRBV15 and J usage is TRBJ2-1; TRBD2 matches 9 bases. Germline assignment: CDR1 LNHNV and CDR2 YYDKDF (reference sequence). This CDR3 spans 18 amino acids. V lost 1 base and J lost 4; bases outside the gene matches: 11. The CDR3 loop is CATSRASGALSGYNEQFF. The CDR3 DNA sequence: TGTGCCACCAGCAGAGCTAGCGGGGCCTTATCGGGATACAATGAGCAGTTCTTC.

The CDR3 sequence is CASSVGPQGRETQYF. The CDR3 bases are TGTGCCAGCAGCGTAGGTCCACAAGGGAGAGAGACCCAGTACTTC. This rearrangement joins TRBV9 to TRBJ2-5, with D tentatively TRBD2 (5 bases). There are 15 residues in the CDR3. Trimming took 0 bases from V and 4 from J, leaving 13 bases between them. From germline, CDR1 is SGDLS and CDR2 YYNGEE.

This clonotype is a singleton in its sample. One end of the junction fails to match germline, which may point to a read error. J is TRBJ2-7 and V is TRBV6-6; 8 bases map to TRBD2. Germline-derived CDR1 and CDR2 are MNHNY and SVGAGI (reference sequence). The CDR3 length is 10 residues. The CDR3 coding sequence is TGTGCCAGCCAGACGGGGGGGGATGGCTTC. Translation gives CASQTGGDGF.

This clonotype turned up a few times. The chain recombines TRBV6-5 with TRBJ2-3, with D possibly TRBD1 on 6 matching bases. CDR3 size: 16 residues. Germline CDR1 reads MNHEY; CDR2 reads SVGAGI. V dropped 2 bases and J dropped 1 base, with 13 bases sitting between them. The CDR3 DNA sequence: TGTGCCAGCAGTTACGGCACGACAGGAGGCACAGATACGCAGTATTTT. This translates into CASSYGTTGGTDTQYF.

Details on this clonotype: Mismatch with germline at one junction end may stem from a read error. The gene calls are TRBV18 and TRBJ2-2, with a tentative D call TRBD2 (5 bases). This CDR3 has 13 amino acids. Germline V gene lookup returns CDR1 KGHSH and CDR2 LQKENI. The CDR3, as DNA: TGTGCCAGCTCACCTTACGACACCGGGGAGCTGCTTTTT. Its translation is CASSPYDTGELLF.

This clonotype showed up just once. The chain employs TRBV7-9 and TRBJ1-1, with D possibly being TRBD1 (5 bases). Germline loops: CDR1 SEHNR, CDR2 FQNEAQ (reference sequence). The CDR3 sequence is 13 residues long. Trimming left V 4 bases short and J 10 bases short, with 16 bases between. The CDR3 sequence is CASSSLGLAGAFF. The CDR3 nucleotides are TGTGCCAGCAGCTCGCTGGGACTAGCGGGAGCTTTCTTT.

The chain joins TRBV7-8 to TRBJ2-5; 9 bases map to TRBD1. The J call is uncertain, as TRBJ2-7 better fits the DNA end. Germline CDR1 is SGHVS and CDR2 is FQNEAQ. This CDR3 is built from 17 residues. The CDR3 spells CASSLPQTGGDPYEQYF. CDR3 sequence (DNA): TGTGCCAGCAGCTTACCACAGACAGGGGGGGATCCCTACGAGCAGTACTTC.

V usage is TRBV7-9 and J usage is TRBJ2-7; tentatively, D is TRBD1 or TRBD2 (5 bases each). Per germline, CDR1 SEHNR and CDR2 FQNEAQ (reference sequence). CDR3 length: 17 residues. V gave up 5 bases and J gave up 1 base, with 21 bases separating them. CDR3 sequence: CASSPRDGEGKSYEQYF. The DNA for the CDR3 is TGTGCCAGCAGCCCTAGGGACGGAGAAGGAAAATCCTACGAGCAGTACTTC.

V and J are TRBV6-6 and TRBJ1-1; D is uncertain. The CDR3 is 14 residues long. The germline V gene encodes CDR1 MNHNY and CDR2 SVGAGI (reference sequence). V lost 4 bases and J lost 5, with 14 bases in between. CDR3 in DNA: TGTGCCAGCAGTTTAGAGGATAGTAGTACTGAAGCTTTCTTT. It is translated as CASSLEDSSTEAFF.